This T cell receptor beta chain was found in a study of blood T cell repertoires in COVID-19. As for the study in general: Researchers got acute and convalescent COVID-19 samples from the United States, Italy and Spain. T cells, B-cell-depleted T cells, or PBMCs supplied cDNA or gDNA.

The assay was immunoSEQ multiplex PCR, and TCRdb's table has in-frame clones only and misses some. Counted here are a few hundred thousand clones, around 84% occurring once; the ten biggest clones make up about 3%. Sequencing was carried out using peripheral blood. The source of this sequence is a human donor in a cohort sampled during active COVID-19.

CDR3 loop: CASSLRVPSGGRTDTQYF. As DNA, the CDR3 is TGCGCCAGCAGCTTGCGGGTCCCTAGCGGGGGACGCACAGATACGCAGTATTTT. V usage is TRBV5-1 and J usage is TRBJ2-3; 10 positions match TRBD2. The germline V gene encodes CDR1 SGHRS and CDR2 YFSETQ. This CDR3 has 18 residues. Germline trimming cut 1 base from V and 1 base from J; bases unmatched to any gene: 9.